What follows are 29 T cell receptor beta chains derived from one specimen sequenced in a study of cytomegalovirus exposure and HLA in healthy donors. The PCR was carried out with 60 Vbeta primers and 13 Jbeta primers. Libraries were prepared by immunoSEQ multiplex PCR; TCRdb keeps only in-frame clonotypes and omits some of them. The repertoire consists of 130,000 to 150,000 clones, with around 82% occurring once and the leading ten covering over 6.5%. Sequences were obtained from PBMCs. The receptors stem from a man aged 40-55 years in good health and CMV-seropositive.

DNA for the CDR3: TGTGCCAGCAGCTTGAAAATCGGGGGGCCCAATGAGCAGTTCTTC. It yields the protein CASSLKIGGPNEQFF. The rearrangement uses TRBV11-3 and TRBJ2-1; perhaps TRBD2 as D (7 bases). V lost 3 bases to trimming and J lost 6 bases, with 15 bases between them. This CDR3 spans 15 amino acids. CDR1 is SGHNT and CDR2 is YENEEA in the germline V gene.

This clone was found once. This chain uses TRBV19 with TRBJ2-7; a weak D match, TRBD1 (5 bases). Trimming cost V 1 base and J 5 bases, with 9 bases left between them. Germline CDR1 LNHDA, CDR2 SQIVND (reference sequence). The CDR3 sequence is 13 residues long. DNA of the CDR3: TGTGCCAGTAGTATAGGTCGCAGGGACGAGCAGTACTTC. The encoded protein is CASSIGRRDEQYF. The full variable domain, with the rest looked up from reference TRBV19 and TRBJ2-7, is DGGITQSPKYLFRKEGQNVTLSCEQNLNHDAMYWYRQDPGQGLRLIYYSQIVNDFQKGDIAEGYSVSREKKESFPLTVTSAQKNPTAFYLCASSIGRRDEQYFGPGTRLTVT.

The gene calls are TRBV2 and TRBJ2-1, with D possibly TRBD2 on 5 matching bases. The V end lost 6 bases, the J end lost 6 bases, and 15 bases lay between the germline ends. This CDR3 contains 14 residues. Germline CDR1 is SNHLY and CDR2 is FYNNEI. CDR3 nucleotide sequence: TGTGCCAGCAGCGAGCGGTCCTCCGGCAATGAGCAGTTCTTC. It is translated as CASSERSSGNEQFF.

This rearrangement joins TRBV10-1 to TRBJ2-7; TRBD2 agrees at 7 bases. With V trimmed by 4 bases and J by 3 bases, 9 bases remained unmatched. The CDR3 loop spans 15 amino acids. The germline CDR1 and CDR2 sequences are WNHNN and SYGVQD (reference sequence). The CDR3, as DNA: TGCGCCAGCAGTGTGGCCCAGGGAGGGATCTACGAGCAGTACTTC. Amino acids: CASSVAQGGIYEQYF.

This rearrangement joins TRBV6-1 to TRBJ2-7; D is unresolved. Germline assignment: CDR1 MNHNS and CDR2 SASEGT. Trimming cost V 2 bases and J 2 bases, with 13 bases left between them. The CDR3 has 15 residues. The CDR3 region has the DNA TGTGCCAGCAGTGAACCCAGGTCCTTCCCCTACGAGCAGTACTTC. It encodes CASSEPRSFPYEQYF.

This chain links TRBV5-6 with TRBJ2-5, with TRBD1 matching over 8 bases. Germline V CDR1 and CDR2: SGHDT, YYEEEE. Trimming removed 4 bases from V and 2 bases from J; junction bases left unmatched: 13. This CDR3 has 17 residues. For the CDR3, the DNA is TGTGCCAGCAGCCGATCGGGTTTCGACAGGGGTCAAGAGACCCAGTACTTC. This codes for CASSRSGFDRGQETQYF.

This clone was counted between two and nine times. This sequence joins TRBV18 and TRBJ1-5; D remains unclear. The CDR3 has 15 residues. V dropped 6 bases and J dropped 0 bases, with 12 bases sitting between them. Germline V lookup: CDR1 KGHSH, CDR2 LQKENI. CDR3 sequence: CASSLDGNSNQPQHF. As DNA, the CDR3 is TGTGCCAGCTCTCTCGACGGGAATAGCAATCAGCCCCAGCATTTT.

The chain recombines TRBV6-5 with TRBJ1-6, with D perhaps matching TRBD1 (5 bases). The CDR3 has 13 residues. V lost 8 bases and J lost 14, with 19 bases in between. Germline assignment: CDR1 MNHEY and CDR2 SVGAGI. The CDR3: CASQSAGGRALHF. CDR3 DNA sequence: TGTGCCAGCCAGTCCGCGGGGGGGAGAGCCCTCCACTTT.

To note about this clone: The junction and the germline gene differ at one end; a read error may be behind it. At the DNA level, this CDR3 is encoded by other sequences in the same sample as well. This rearrangement joins TRBV2 to TRBJ1-2; TRBD1 aligns across 12 bases. The CDR3 is 14 residues long. The germline V gene has CDR1 SNHLY and CDR2 FYNNEI. The CDR3 protein is CASSSGTGGYGYTF. The DNA for the CDR3 is TGTGCCAGCAGTTCCGGGACAGGGGGCTATGGCTACACTTTC. Combining the CDR3 with reference TRBV2 and TRBJ1-2 gives the whole variable domain EPEVTQTPSHQVTQMGQEVILRCVPISNHLYFYWYRQILGQKVEFLVSFYNNEISEKSEIFDDQFSVERPDGSNFTLKIRSTKLEDSAMYFCASSSGTGGYGYTFGSGTRLTVV.

V is TRBV10-2 and J is TRBJ2-1; 10 bases map to TRBD2. Germline V gives CDR1 WSHSY, CDR2 SAAADI. The junction had 11 bases not matched to a gene; V was cut back by 6 bases and J by 6 bases. This CDR3 is built from 16 residues. CDR3 DNA: TGCGCCAGCAGCGATCCTAGCGGGAGAGGGGGCAATGAGCAGTTCTTC. Its protein is CASSDPSGRGGNEQFF.

V and J are TRBV18 and TRBJ2-7, with a tentative D call TRBD1 (6 bases). This CDR3 spans 14 amino acids. Germline V CDR1 and CDR2: KGHSH, LQKENI. Trimming stripped 3 bases from V and 0 bases from J, with 9 bases between. CDR3 protein: CASSPDRSSYEQYF. Here the CDR3 DNA reads TGTGCCAGCTCACCTGACAGGTCCTCCTACGAGCAGTACTTC.

This clone came up a few times. The rearrangement links TRBV10-3 to TRBJ2-1; 10 positions match TRBD2. With V trimmed by 6 bases and J by 6 bases, 8 bases remained unmatched. CDR3 length: 15 residues. Germline V gene lookup returns CDR1 ENHRY and CDR2 SYGVKD. The CDR3 DNA follows: TGTGCCATCAGCTTACTAGCGGGGCCGTTCAATGAGCAGTTCTTC. This codes for CAISLLAGPFNEQFF.

The chain employs TRBV6-5 and TRBJ1-1; no clear D. Germline V gives CDR1 MNHEY, CDR2 SVGAGI. The ends were cut back, 2 bases at V and 0 bases at J, with 13 bases in the middle. The CDR3 loop spans 16 amino acids. Written as DNA, the CDR3 is TGTGCCAGCAGTTACGGGTTTGGGAGATTGAACACTGAAGCTTTCTTT. It is translated as CASSYGFGRLNTEAFF.

The chain uses TRBV28 and TRBJ1-2; D ambiguous. V lost 11 bases and J 4 bases, leaving 20 bases between the germline ends. CDR1 is MDHEN, CDR2 SYDVKM, per germline. The CDR3 runs 14 residues. The CDR3 sequence is CASMPPGEPYGYTF. The DNA for the CDR3 is TGTGCCTCCATGCCGCCAGGTGAACCCTATGGCTACACCTTC.

In its sample, this clone was seen a few times. V usage is TRBV28 and J usage is TRBJ1-4; TRBD1 matches at 9 bases. The CDR3 covers 15 residues. Germline CDR1 MDHEN, CDR2 SYDVKM. V lost 6 bases to trimming and J lost 5 bases; unmatched junction nucleotides: 7. DNA for the CDR3: TGTGCCAGCAGGGTAGACAGGGGGGGAAATGAAAAACTGTTTTTT. Its translation: CASRVDRGGNEKLFF.

About this clone itself: The sample has other DNA sequences that encode this CDR3 too. This chain uses TRBV7-9 with TRBJ1-1; 8 nucleotides line up with TRBD1. V lost 3 bases, J lost 4 bases, and 1 base stayed unmatched. CDR3 size: 13 residues. The germline CDR1 and CDR2 sequences are SEHNR and FQNEAQ (reference sequence). The DNA of the CDR3 is TGTGCCAGCAGCTTGGGACAGGTCACTGAAGCTTTCTTT. It is translated as CASSLGQVTEAFF.

This chain joins TRBV5-5 and TRBJ2-7, with a tentative D call TRBD1 (6 bases). This CDR3 is built from 16 residues. V lost 4 bases to trimming and J lost 3 bases, with 20 bases between them. Looked up from germline, CDR1 is SGHKS and CDR2 is YYEKEE (reference sequence). CDR3 in amino acids: CASSALGQLPFYEQYF. The DNA of the CDR3 is TGTGCCAGCAGCGCCCTTGGACAGCTTCCATTCTACGAGCAGTACTTC.

The genes are TRBV25-1 and TRBJ1-1, with TRBD1 matching over 7 bases. Germline CDR1 MGHDK, CDR2 SYGVNS. The CDR3 is 15 residues long. J gave up 11 bases and V 0 bases, and 12 bases lay outside the gene matches. Here the CDR3 reads CASSEYNTGERGAFF. CDR3 nucleotides: TGTGCCAGCAGTGAATATAATACAGGGGAACGGGGTGCTTTCTTT.

This clone is a singleton in its sample. The chain is built from TRBV5-1 and TRBJ1-2; 9 nucleotides align to TRBD1. CDR3 length equals 16 residues. Germline-derived CDR1 and CDR2 are SGHRS and YFSETQ. J gave up 4 bases and V 3 bases, and 10 bases lay outside the gene matches. Here the CDR3 DNA reads TGCGCCAGCAGCTGGGGACGGACAGGGGAGAGCTATGGCTACACCTTC. It translates to CASSWGRTGESYGYTF.

The chain links TRBV5-1 to TRBJ2-3; possible D gene TRBD1, 6 bases. Germline lookup yields CDR1 SGHRS and CDR2 YFSETQ. V lost 6 bases and J lost 1, with 9 bases in between. This CDR3 is built from 13 residues. CDR3 in DNA: TGCGCCAGCAAAACAGGGCGCACAGATACGCAGTATTTT. Translating it yields CASKTGRTDTQYF.

The chain combines TRBV2 with TRBJ2-1; 8 bases fit TRBD2. CDR3 length: 15 amino acids. Unmatched junction bases numbered 6, after V lost 3 bases and J lost 5 bases. Germline V gene data show CDR1 as SNHLY and CDR2 as FYNNEI. Here the CDR3 reads CASSDLGLGNNEQFF. The CDR3 region has the DNA TGTGCCAGCAGTGACCTGGGACTAGGGAACAATGAGCAGTTCTTC. The full variable domain, in which reference TRBV2 and TRBJ2-1 provide the parts outside the CDR3, is EPEVTQTPSHQVTQMGQEVILRCVPISNHLYFYWYRQILGQKVEFLVSFYNNEISEKSEIFDDQFSVERPDGSNFTLKIRSTKLEDSAMYFCASSDLGLGNNEQFFGPGTRLTVL.

The chain recombines TRBV15 with TRBJ2-1; TRBD2 matches at 9 bases. Germline V lookup: CDR1 LNHNV, CDR2 YYDKDF (reference sequence). CDR3 size: 17 residues. With V trimmed by 4 bases and J by 9 bases, 16 bases remained unmatched. CDR3 sequence reads: CATSIFPGTSTRGEQFF. CDR3 in DNA: TGTGCCACCAGCATTTTCCCCGGGACTAGCACCCGGGGTGAGCAGTTCTTC. Together with reference TRBV15 and TRBJ2-1, the CDR3 gives the full variable domain: DAMVIQNPRYQVTQFGKPVTLSCSQTLNHNVMYWYQQKSSQAPKLLFHYYDKDFNNEADTPDNFQSRRPNTSFCFLDIRSPGLGDTAMYLCATSIFPGTSTRGEQFFGPGTRLTVL.

There are a few counts of this clone. This rearrangement joins TRBV5-4 to TRBJ1-2; D is uncertain. CDR3 length: 13 residues. V gave up 1 base and J gave up 5 bases, with 9 bases separating them. Looked up from germline, CDR1 is SGHNT and CDR2 is YYREEE (reference sequence). In nucleotides, the CDR3 is TGTGCCAGCAGCTTGCCCGGAGCGTATGGCTACACCTTC. This translates into CASSLPGAYGYTF.

This clone has a single count. The chain uses TRBV7-2 and TRBJ2-3, with TRBD2 matching 12 bases. The ends lost 7 bases at V and 4 bases at J; junction bases unmatched: 3. This CDR3 spans 14 amino acids. Germline lookup yields CDR1 SGHTA and CDR2 FQGNSA. In DNA form, the CDR3 reads TGTGCCAGCAATCTAGCGGGGGGGGCAGATACGCAGTATTTT. It specifies CASNLAGGADTQYF.

This sequence joins TRBV27 and TRBJ2-7; maybe TRBD2 (6 bases). CDR3 length equals 16 residues. Trimming stripped 2 bases from V and 5 bases from J, with 19 bases between. CDR1 MNHEY and CDR2 SMNVEV come from the germline V gene (reference sequence). The CDR3 DNA reads TGTGCCAGCAGTTTAAAGACCGCGGGGAAGGAGAACGAGCAGTACTTC. Translating gives CASSLKTAGKENEQYF.

The V call is TRBV5-6, the J call TRBJ2-5, with D possibly matching TRBD2 (7 bases). V was pared by 4 bases and J by 5 bases, with 21 bases between. Germline V gene lookup returns CDR1 SGHDT and CDR2 YYEEEE. The CDR3 has 16 residues. In DNA, the CDR3 is TGTGCCAGCAGCGGGAGGGGGTGGGACGAACGGGAGACCCAGTACTTC. Protein sequence: CASSGRGWDERETQYF.

The chain combines TRBV6-5 with TRBJ2-1; 7 nucleotides line up with TRBD1. Germline-derived CDR1 and CDR2 are MNHEY and SVGAGI. CDR3 length equals 14 residues. V lost 2 bases, J lost 3 bases, and 1 base stayed unmatched. The CDR3 reads CASSYGDSYNEQFF. CDR3 in DNA: TGTGCCAGCAGTTACGGGGACAGCTACAATGAGCAGTTCTTC.

This sequence joins TRBV5-8 and TRBJ2-5, with D perhaps matching TRBD2 (6 bases). The DNA end is a closer match to TRBJ2-7, so the J assignment may be wrong. Germline loops: CDR1 SGHTS, CDR2 YDEGEE. The CDR3 totals 16 residues. CDR3 sequence reads: CASSLEGGASSYEQYF. The CDR3, as DNA: TGTGCCAGCAGCTTGGAGGGCGGGGCCTCCTCCTACGAGCAGTACTTC.

This chain links TRBV19 with TRBJ1-4, with 8 bases identical to TRBD1. Germline CDR1 and CDR2: LNHDA and SQIVND (reference sequence). The CDR3 is made up of 16 amino acids. V lost 4 bases, J lost 8 bases, and 12 bases stayed unmatched. CDR3 in amino acids: CASSTLDRAEEEKLFF. The CDR3 nucleotides read TGTGCCAGTAGTACCCTGGACAGGGCTGAAGAAGAAAAACTGTTTTTT.